This record looks at one TCR beta chain sequence and its context. Its antigen is not identified. The donors gave bone marrow, and they were healthy. The V segment lost 5 bases and the J segment 4 bases; nucleotides outside the gene matches: 6. Germline loops: CDR1 SGHVS, CDR2 FQNEAQ. This CDR3 contains 15 residues. These data come from a study of cytomegalovirus exposure and HLA in healthy donors. Study outcomes and limitations: A previous analysis found most TCR beta V segments productive roughly 87% or roughly 30% of the time. In a later analysis, at a false discovery rate of 0.05, fewer than 20,000 TCR beta sequences were associated with HLA alleles. As confirmed in vitro, three CMV-associated chains were specific for CMV antigens.

The primer mix had 60 Vbeta and 13 Jbeta primers. Data came from immunoSEQ multiplex PCR; TCRdb stores just in-frame clones and leaves some out. The table includes some 160,000 clones, around four fifths detected once. The chain combines TRBV7-8 with TRBJ1-3; TRBD1 aligns across 9 bases. Sequenced sample: PBMCs. This clonotype was obtained from a boy aged 2 to 10 in good health and CMV-seronegative. For the CDR3, the DNA is TGTGCCAGCAGCGCCTGGACAGGGGAAGGAAACACCATATATTTT. This encodes CASSAWTGEGNTIYF.